The rows below give T cell receptor beta chains drawn from one sample of a study of OX40 agonist ivuxolimab in advanced cancers. Profiling relied on immunoSEQ multiplex PCR, and the TCRdb table lists in-frame clones only, not all of them. The sample has some 69,000 clones; 89% are singletons. The source material was CD4+ or CD8+ T cells sorted from blood, sampled in a trial of the OX40 agonist ivuxolimab. All receptors come from an adult with an advanced solid tumor such as melanoma, head and neck, liver or kidney cancer. Each CDR3 is given with its conserved first and last residue. A D gene is named only where the DNA matches it firmly. Not all rows give a size; the values are once, few, many and, for expanded clones, a class.

abundance	j_gene	d_gene	v_gene	CDR3aa	CDR3nt
-	TRBJ2-5	TRBD2	TRBV14	CASSHSSGNWETQYF	TGTGCCAGCAGCCACTCTAGCGGGAATTGGGAGACCCAGTACTTC
-	TRBJ2-5	-	TRBV19	CASSIEKSEETQYF	TGTGCCAGTAGTATAGAAAAATCCGAAGAGACCCAGTACTTC
-	TRBJ1-2	-	TRBV7-8	CASSLFTGNYGYTF	TGTGCCAGCAGCTTATTTACAGGGAACTATGGCTACACCTTC
-	TRBJ2-5	-	TRBV19	CASSLLGRGQETQYF	TGTGCCAGTAGTTTATTGGGCAGGGGCCAAGAGACCCAGTACTTC
once	TRBJ2-5	-	TRBV5-1	CASSPSGEETQYF	TGCGCCAGCAGCCCCTCAGGGGAGGAGACCCAGTACTTC
-	TRBJ2-7	TRBD2	TRBV27	CASSLSGTSPYEQYF	TGTGCCAGCAGTTTATCCGGGACTAGCCCCTACGAGCAGTACTTC
-	TRBJ2-7	TRBD1	TRBV5-5	CASSSLLGQGYEQYF	TGTGCCAGCAGCTCTTTACTGGGACAGGGCTACGAGCAGTACTTC
-	TRBJ2-7	TRBD1	TRBV29-1	CSVTSGTGRIEQYF	TGCAGCGTAACCTCCGGGACAGGGCGGATCGAGCAGTACTTC
-	TRBJ2-1	-	TRBV5-1	CASSSPGGNEQFF	TGCGCCAGCAGCTCCCCGGGTGGTAATGAGCAGTTCTTC
-	TRBJ2-5	-	TRBV7-9	CASSSGRGGIETQYF	TGTGCCAGCAGCTCCGGCAGGGGGGGAATAGAGACCCAGTACTTC
-	TRBJ1-5	-	TRBV2	CASSEANRDQPQHF	TGTGCCAGCAGTGAAGCGAACAGGGATCAGCCCCAGCATTTT
-	TRBJ2-3	TRBD2	TRBV9	CASSVEGRAGVGTDTQYF	TGTGCCAGCAGCGTAGAGGGCAGAGCGGGAGTGGGCACAGATACGCAGTATTTT
few	TRBJ1-5	-	TRBV19	CASSRSRDQPQHF	TGTGCCAGTAGCCGGAGCCGAGATCAGCCCCAGCATTTT
-	TRBJ1-4	TRBD1	TRBV30	CAWSVGDRGSEKLFF	TGTGCCTGGAGTGTAGGGGACAGGGGCTCTGAAAAACTGTTTTTT
-	TRBJ1-5	-	TRBV6-5	CASSWTTSNQPQHF	TGTGCCAGCAGCTGGACCACTAGCAATCAGCCCCAGCATTTT
-	TRBJ2-6	TRBD1	TRBV19	CASRRDRGSGANVLTF	TGTGCCAGTAGAAGGGACAGGGGCTCTGGGGCCAACGTCCTGACTTTC
-	TRBJ2-7	-	TRBV5-6	CASSWGGSEGDF	TGTGCCAGCAGCTGGGGCGGTAGCGAGGGGGACTTC
-	TRBJ2-1	TRBD2	TRBV5-1	CASTGGETYNEQFF	TGCGCCAGCACCGGGGGGGAAACCTACAATGAGCAGTTCTTC
once	TRBJ2-7	-	TRBV28	CASKLDTDYEQYF	TGTGCCAGCAAATTGGACACCGACTACGAGCAGTACTTC
few	TRBJ1-5	-	TRBV19	CASSMSRIYSNQPQHF	TGTGCCAGTAGTATGAGCAGAATCTATAGCAATCAGCCCCAGCATTTT
-	TRBJ2-7	-	TRBV10-3	CAISARVGVARTSYEQYF	TGTGCCATCAGTGCCCGAGTTGGGGTGGCGAGAACGTCCTACGAGCAGTACTTC
once	TRBJ2-5	TRBD1	TRBV5-1	CATTPGTGGNSGVTQYF	TGCGCCACTACCCCCGGGACAGGGGGCAATAGTGGGGTGACCCAGTACTTC
-	TRBJ1-4	TRBD1	TRBV6-6	CASRAGTAFNEKLFF	TGTGCCAGCAGAGCCGGGACAGCCTTTAATGAAAAACTGTTTTTT
-	TRBJ1-3	TRBD1	TRBV28	CASSMDRDGNTIYF	TGTGCCAGCAGTATGGACAGGGACGGAAACACCATATATTTT
-	TRBJ2-1	-	TRBV28	CATKDLWGEQFF	TGTGCCACTAAGGACCTTTGGGGTGAGCAGTTCTTC
-	TRBJ2-5	-	TRBV19	CASSPMWLGSGETQYF	TGTGCCAGTAGTCCGATGTGGTTAGGGTCTGGGGAGACCCAGTACTTC
-	TRBJ2-7	-	TRBV6-6	CASSPEQYF	TGTGCCAGCAGTCCCGAGCAGTACTTC
once	TRBJ2-7	-	TRBV21-1	CASSLTKAGGEDEQYF	TGTGCCAGCAGCTTAACCAAAGCGGGAGGGGAGGACGAGCAGTACTTC
-	TRBJ1-1	TRBD1	TRBV11-3	CASSQRMGQGRVEAFF	TGTGCCAGCAGCCAACGAATGGGACAGGGTCGGGTTGAAGCTTTCTTT
-	TRBJ1-1	TRBD1	TRBV6-1	CASSELGGRISTEAFF	TGTGCCAGCAGTGAGTTAGGGGGCCGGATCAGCACTGAAGCTTTCTTT
-	TRBJ2-1	TRBD2	TRBV28	CASSLILAGGRANEQFF	TGTGCCAGCAGTTTAATTCTAGCGGGAGGGCGGGCGAATGAGCAGTTCTTC
-	TRBJ1-5	-	TRBV5-5	CASSLIGESNQPQHF	TGTGCCAGCAGCTTGATCGGGGAAAGCAATCAGCCCCAGCATTTT
-	TRBJ1-3	-	TRBV6-6	CASSYGEQTGNTIYF	TGTGCCAGCAGTTACGGGGAACAGACTGGAAACACCATATATTTT
-	TRBJ2-3	TRBD1	TRBV5-5	CATTTGIADTQYF	TGTGCCACCACGACAGGGATCGCAGATACGCAGTATTTT
-	TRBJ2-3	TRBD2	TRBV9	CASSVALAGWGDTQYF	TGTGCCAGCAGCGTAGCACTAGCGGGATGGGGAGATACGCAGTATTTT
-	TRBJ2-3	TRBD2	TRBV5-4	CASSLGLTSGSTDTQYF	TGTGCCAGCAGCTTAGGGTTGACTAGCGGGAGCACAGATACGCAGTATTTT
-	TRBJ2-6	-	TRBV6-5	CASSYSFGANVLTF	TGTGCCAGCAGTTACTCATTTGGGGCCAACGTCCTGACTTTC
few	TRBJ2-2	-	TRBV27	CASSSDWRMAGELFF	TGTGCCAGCAGCTCAGACTGGAGAATGGCCGGGGAGCTGTTTTTT
-	TRBJ2-5	-	TRBV11-1	CASSLKALGQETQYF	TGTGCCAGCAGCTTGAAGGCACTAGGACAAGAGACCCAGTACTTC
once	TRBJ2-1	-	TRBV29-1	CSVVWLAAFYNEQFF	TGCAGCGTTGTATGGTTAGCGGCGTTCTACAATGAGCAGTTCTTC
-	TRBJ1-2	-	TRBV4-1	CASSHARGSLKDGYTF	TGCGCCAGCAGCCACGCGAGGGGAAGTTTGAAGGATGGCTACACCTTC
-	TRBJ2-7	-	TRBV11-1	CASSLAFGGTGQYF	TGTGCCAGCAGCTTAGCATTCGGAGGGACGGGGCAGTACTTC
-	TRBJ2-1	TRBD2	TRBV30	CAWSVSGGTFF	TGTGCCTGGAGTGTCTCGGGAGGGACATTCTTC
-	TRBJ1-5	TRBD1	TRBV28	CATYHPGQGIEQPQHF	TGTGCCACGTATCATCCGGGACAGGGTATCGAACAGCCCCAGCATTTT
-	TRBJ1-2	-	TRBV19	CASNRPGAFNYGYTF	TGTGCCAGTAACCGGCCAGGGGCTTTTAACTATGGCTACACCTTC
-	TRBJ1-5	-	TRBV9	CASSPGSVVGQPQHF	TGTGCCAGCAGCCCAGGTTCGGTGGTCGGCCAGCCCCAGCATTTT
-	TRBJ2-2	TRBD1	TRBV4-3	CASSRRDRGRKNTGELFF	TGCGCCAGCAGCCGCCGGGACAGGGGGCGAAAGAACACCGGGGAGCTGTTTTTT
-	TRBJ1-1	TRBD1	TRBV7-2	CASSTDRGRRAFF	TGTGCCAGCAGCACGGACAGGGGGCGCCGGGCTTTCTTT
-	TRBJ2-6	TRBD1	TRBV13	CASSSWTGAGANVLTF	TGTGCCAGCAGCTCCTGGACAGGGGCTGGGGCCAACGTCCTGACTTTC
once	TRBJ2-1	TRBD2	TRBV7-2	CASSLLAGFNEQFF	TGTGCCAGCAGCTTACTAGCGGGTTTCAATGAGCAGTTCTTC
-	TRBJ1-2	TRBD1	TRBV7-2	CASSESGTGAYGYTF	TGTGCCAGCAGCGAATCCGGGACAGGGGCCTATGGCTACACCTTC
-	TRBJ1-3	-	TRBV5-8	CASQIGAFSGNTIYF	TGTGCCAGTCAGATTGGAGCCTTCTCTGGAAACACCATATATTTT
-	TRBJ1-4	TRBD1	TRBV28	CASSRGQGREKLFF	TGTGCCAGCAGCCGCGGACAGGGGCGAGAAAAACTGTTTTTT
-	TRBJ2-3	-	TRBV19	CASSRMQAASTDTQYF	TGTGCCAGTAGTAGAATGCAGGCGGCTAGCACAGATACGCAGTATTTT